The entry below describes one TCR beta chain. Clones were read by immunoSEQ multiplex PCR, and TCRdb kept only the in-frame ones, dropping some. Among about 80,000 clones listed, over 90% were seen once. The germline V and J ends were trimmed by 2 bases and 10 bases, with 14 bases remaining between them. Per the germline V gene, CDR1 is MNHNY and CDR2 is SVGAGI (reference sequence). The CDR3 loop spans 13 amino acids. The sample is drawn from a study of OX40 agonist ivuxolimab in advanced cancers. The sequence derives from an adult with an advanced solid tumor such as melanoma, head and neck, liver or kidney cancer. Sequencing was performed on CD4+ or CD8+ T cells sorted from blood, taken in a trial of the OX40 agonist ivuxolimab. This chain links TRBV6-6 with TRBJ1-1; unclear D gene. The DNA of the CDR3 is TGTGCCAGCAGTTACCAATCGAACACTCGAGCTTTCTTT. It encodes CASSYQSNTRAFF.